This passage covers 3 T cell receptor beta chains from one sample sequenced in a study of blood T cells in healthy people across ages. Through a sample-barcoded 5' primer and a J-beta primer mix, a second PCR was run for roughly 6 to 12 cycles. Each CDR3 protein is one row after TCRdb ran MiXCR on the 5' RACE reads. In the table there are about 760,000 distinct CDR3 sequences, roughly 25% of which are singletons. The data were also submitted as part of a second study, on T cells of mothers and their children.

Sequencing used blood. The receptors were gathered from a boy between 10 and 17 years old in good health.

This clonotype was detected only a few times. CDR3 sequence reads: CSARSRDTNNSPLHF. The CDR3 DNA sequence: TGCAGTGCTAGATCCCGGGACACCAATAATTCACCCCTCCACTTT. The V and J genes are TRBV20-1 and TRBJ1-6, with D tentatively TRBD1 (6 bases). CDR3 length: 15 amino acids. CDR1 DFQATT and CDR2 SNEGSKA come from the germline V gene (reference sequence). Trimming removed 2 bases from V and 5 bases from J, with 13 bases in between.

The chain employs TRBV29-1 and TRBJ2-1; D assignment may be TRBD1 or TRBD2 (6 bases each). Trimming removed 2 bases at V and 9 bases at J, with 14 bases between. The CDR3 is 13 amino acids. CDR1 and CDR2 from the germline V gene are SQVTM and ANQGSEA. The CDR3 here is CSVEIIGGSEQFF. The CDR3 nucleotides read TGCAGCGTTGAAATAATAGGGGGGAGTGAGCAGTTCTTC.

This clonotype was counted only a few times. The rearrangement links TRBV5-8 to TRBJ1-2; D remains unclear. This CDR3 is built from 12 residues. Germline V gives CDR1 SGHTS, CDR2 YDEGEE. With 8 bases removed from V and 3 bases from J, the gap between germline ends came to 11 bases. The CDR3: CARRGPYYGYTF. The CDR3 DNA is TGTGCCAGAAGAGGACCGTACTATGGCTACACCTTC.